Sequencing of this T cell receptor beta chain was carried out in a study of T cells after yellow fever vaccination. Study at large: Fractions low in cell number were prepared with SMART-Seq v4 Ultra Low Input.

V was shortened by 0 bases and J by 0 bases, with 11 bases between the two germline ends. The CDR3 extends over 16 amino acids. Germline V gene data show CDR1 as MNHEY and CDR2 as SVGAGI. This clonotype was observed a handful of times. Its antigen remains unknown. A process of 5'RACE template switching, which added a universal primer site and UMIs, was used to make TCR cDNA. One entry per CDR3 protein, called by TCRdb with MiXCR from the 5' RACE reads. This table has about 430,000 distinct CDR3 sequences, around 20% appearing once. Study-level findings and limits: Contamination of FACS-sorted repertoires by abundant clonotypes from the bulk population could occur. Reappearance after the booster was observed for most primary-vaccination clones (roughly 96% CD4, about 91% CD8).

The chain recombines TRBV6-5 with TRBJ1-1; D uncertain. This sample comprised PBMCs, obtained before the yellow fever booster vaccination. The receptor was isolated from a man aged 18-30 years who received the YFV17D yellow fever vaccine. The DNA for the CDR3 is TGTGCCAGCAGTTACTCGACGCGACACATGAACACTGAAGCTTTCTTT. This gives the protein CASSYSTRHMNTEAFF.